This paragraph reports one TCR beta chain. Its antigen remains unidentified. Per-base quality was not reported, and no clone a single base away is much larger than it. This sample was included in a study of T cell responses to AZD1222 COVID-19 vaccine (dated by TCRdb to 2020 to 2023). Study-wide context: AZD1222 recipients whose second dose came at about 4 weeks and those whose second dose came at about 12 weeks were combined into one group, since spike-specific TCR depth and breadth did not differ between the two schedules. A total of just over 230 trial participants underwent TCR sequencing, of whom 200 to 220 had received two doses of AZD1222 and 26 had received two doses of the MenACWY control vaccine. Trial participants were enrolled into age subgroups of 18-55, 56-69 and 70-plus years, which contained about 150, 27 and 61 TCR-sequenced participants, respectively.

This specimen's time point label, per the study, means: baseline before first vaccination. Samples from vaccinated people were obtained from the UK trials COV001 and COV002, which included a single-blind randomized controlled phase 2/3 trial of AZD1222 (ChAdOx1 nCoV-19) in healthy adults. For TCRbeta chain sequencing, PBMC samples from trial participants were taken at day 0 and at day 28 after the second dose. The CDR3 regions of human TCRbeta chains were analyzed by immunosequencing. In the source study's methods: Repertoire TCRs were matched against a reference library of SARS-CoV-2-specific TCRs generated with the MIRA antigen-specificity platform. Breadth was defined as the fraction of unique TCRs that were SARS-CoV-2-associated. Depth was defined as the fraction of total T cells that were SARS-CoV-2-associated. Using the MIRA data, every spike-specific TCR was mapped to the spike region that the TCR reacted to and assigned to either a CD4 or a CD8 class. Log10-transformed breadth and depth values were compared by one-way ANOVA with Sidak's multiple comparisons tests. TCRdb obtained this table from immuneACCESS and retained in-frame rearrangements with V and J assigned. These tables miss some clones; where compared with another copy, unresolved V genes account for less than half of the shortfall, and the remainder is unexplained. V, J and clone size are taken as reported in that table, and D and trimming were inferred from the DNA itself. The sample has some 150,000 clones on record, 70% to 90% of them singletons. About 14% of the sample rests with the top ten.

The germline V gene (reference sequence) gives CDR1 as LGHDT and CDR2 as YNNKEL. V and J are truncated by 4 bases and 0 bases respectively, leaving an intervening sequence of 10 bases. Including the terminal cysteine and phenylalanine, the CDR3 comprises 14 residues. CDR3 DNA is the only sequence kept; it has 42 bases, read in frame from the first base. The investigation overall reported the following: Participants were mostly white British and included more females than males, and it was suggested by the authors that clonal diversity may have been underestimated. The whole spike protein was spanned by vaccine-associated CD4 TCRs, and dominant responses were seen in regions 160-218 and 743-854. Because no day 14 peak-response samples were available, repertoires were characterized only after the peak T cell response. After two AZD1222 doses, spike-specific TCR breadth and depth were significantly higher than at day 0 and than in MenACWY recipients. Reportedly, almost half of the unique spike-specific TCRs recognized epitopes lying outside the regions that are mutated in the B.1.351 and B.1.1.7 variants. Conclusions about previously exposed vaccinees were limited because only six or seven AZD1222 recipients were SARS-CoV-2 seropositive at baseline. In the small 56-69-year group, the increase in depth fell short of significance, most likely because of low power.

The sequence came from an adult in good health. The sequence joins TRBV3-1 (or the pseudogene TRBV3-2) to TRBJ2-7, with the D gene not confidently named. Sequencing used peripheral blood, obtained on day 0 of AZD1222 vaccination. The CDR3 region reads CASSPTSSSYEQYF. The sequenced DNA is TGTGCCAGCAGCCCAACCTCTTCCTCCTACGAGCAGTACTTC.